One sample yielded the 10 T cell receptor beta chains listed below, sequenced in a study of blood T cell repertoires in COVID-19. Produced via immunoSEQ multiplex PCR; TCRdb's table is partial and in-frame only. The sample shows over 90,000 clones, roughly 87% of them seen only once. The sequencing input was peripheral blood. Receptor source: a human donor in a cohort sampled during active COVID-19.

CDR3 DNA: TGTGCCAGCAGCCAAGAAGACGCGGCAGGGTATAATTCACCCCTCCACTTT. Its protein product is CASSQEDAAGYNSPLHF. The chain combines TRBV4-2 with TRBJ1-6; a weak D match, TRBD1 (5 bases). V was clipped by 0 bases and J by 4 bases, with 13 bases between them. The CDR3 has 17 amino acids. CDR1 is LGHNA and CDR2 is YNFKEQ in the germline V gene.

The table lists this clone with a count of one. The rearrangement joins TRBV5-6 to TRBJ1-2; 8 bases are shared with TRBD1. Germline V CDR1 and CDR2: SGHDT, YYEEEE. The CDR3 loop spans 13 amino acids. V dropped 0 bases and J dropped 7; count of bases not matched to a gene: 2. The DNA for the CDR3 is TGTGCCAGCAGCTTGGCAGGGGGCAGTGGCTACACCTTC. Encoded protein: CASSLAGGSGYTF. The complete variable domain, with remaining parts taken from reference TRBV5-6 and TRBJ1-2, reads DAGVTQSPTHLIKTRGQQVTLRCSPKSGHDTVSWYQQALGQGPQFIFQYYEEEERQRGNFPDRFSGHQFPNYSSELNVNALLLGDSALYLCASSLAGGSGYTFGSGTRLTVV.

The CDR3: CASSPRTGKIGELFF. Here the CDR3 DNA reads TGCGCCAGCAGCCCCAGGACAGGGAAAATCGGGGAGCTGTTTTTT. This chain links TRBV5-1 with TRBJ2-2, with 8 nucleotides matching TRBD1. Looked up from germline, CDR1 is SGHRS and CDR2 is YFSETQ. The CDR3 covers 15 residues. The junction had 9 bases not matched to a gene; V was cut back by 4 bases and J by 7 bases.

The chain combines TRBV3-1 (or the pseudogene TRBV3-2) with TRBJ1-5; D ambiguous. With 5 bases removed from V and 1 base from J, the gap between germline ends came to 9 bases. The CDR3 extends over 14 amino acids. Germline CDR1 LGHDT, CDR2 YNNKEL (reference sequence). The CDR3 protein is CASSYSRSNQPQHF. CDR3 nucleotides: TGTGCCAGCAGCTACAGCAGGAGCAATCAGCCCCAGCATTTT.

This clone was observed once. The chain recombines TRBV6-1 with TRBJ2-1; D is possibly TRBD2 (5 bases). V lost 3 bases, J lost 9 bases, and 12 bases lay in between. The CDR3 is 13 residues long. Germline CDR1 is MNHNS and CDR2 is SASEGT. In nucleotides, the CDR3 is TGTGCCAGCAGTGATCATCTAGCCCGTGAGCAGTTCTTC. Translating gives CASSDHLAREQFF.

The chain carries TRBV20-1 and TRBJ2-1, with 7 bases identical to TRBD2. The CDR3 loop spans 13 amino acids. Trimming took 3 bases from V and 8 from J; bases not matched to a gene: 7. Germline-derived CDR1 and CDR2 are DFQATT and SNEGSKA (reference sequence). For the CDR3, the DNA is TGCAGTGCTAGTAAAGGGAGGGTGGATGAGCAGTTCTTC. Translated, it gives CSASKGRVDEQFF.

This chain joins TRBV3-1 (or the pseudogene TRBV3-2) and TRBJ2-2; 10 bases map to TRBD1. The J segment lost 3 bases and the V segment lost 3 bases, leaving 7 bases of the junction unmatched. CDR3 length equals 17 residues. Germline loops: CDR1 LGHDT, CDR2 YNNKEL (reference sequence). This CDR3 is CASSQSRTGGYTGELFF. The CDR3 DNA sequence: TGTGCCAGCAGCCAGTCGAGGACAGGGGGGTACACCGGGGAGCTGTTTTTT.

This clone showed up just a few times. The V gene is TRBV6-2 or TRBV6-3, the J gene TRBJ2-7; 9 bases align to TRBD1. CDR3 length: 16 amino acids. Germline V gene sequence: CDR1 MNHEY, CDR2 SVGEGT. The V segment lost 6 bases and the J segment 5 bases; nucleotides outside the gene matches: 14. In nucleotides, the CDR3 is TGTGCCAGCAGCCCTTTCCTGACAGGGGGTAACCACGAGCAGTACTTC. It translates to CASSPFLTGGNHEQYF.

The chain uses TRBV28 and TRBJ1-2; D is uncertain. CDR1 and CDR2 from the germline V gene are MDHEN and SYDVKM. The V gene lost 8 bases and the J gene lost 3 bases, with 13 bases spanning the gap. This CDR3 spans 13 amino acids. The CDR3 sequence is CASEGRDDYGYTF. CDR3 coding DNA: TGTGCCAGCGAGGGAAGGGATGACTATGGCTACACCTTC.

V and J are TRBV9 and TRBJ2-3; possible D gene TRBD1, 6 bases. V lost 3 bases to trimming and J lost 6 bases, with 23 bases between them. CDR3 length: 17 residues. Per the germline V gene, CDR1 is SGDLS and CDR2 is YYNGEE. CDR3 region: CASSDSASQGPSDTQYF. The CDR3 DNA sequence: TGTGCCAGCAGCGATAGCGCTTCGCAGGGGCCGTCGGATACGCAGTATTTT.